The next 32 T cell receptor beta chains were all read from a single sample in a study of control samples from healthy donors and cancer patients. Assay: immunoSEQ multiplex PCR; the TCRdb copy retains only in-frame clones and omits some. The sample shows 100,000 to 150,000 clones, 80% to 95% of them seen only once. The sample consisted of blood. The receptors were gathered from a woman between 45 and 60 years old in good health.

The gene calls are TRBV28 and TRBJ2-7; TRBD2 aligns across 9 bases. Trimming removed 7 bases from V and 2 bases from J; junction bases left unmatched: 0. The CDR3 totals 12 residues. Germline assignment: CDR1 MDHEN and CDR2 SYDVKM. CDR3 in DNA: TGTGCCAGCACTAGCGGGACCTACGAGCAGTACTTC. It codes for CASTSGTYEQYF.

This chain joins TRBV5-1 and TRBJ1-3; no firm D call. The CDR3 has 14 residues. Trimming took off 2 bases at V and 0 bases at J, with 6 bases between the two ends. Germline V lookup: CDR1 SGHRS, CDR2 YFSETQ. The CDR3: CASSLGYSGNTIYF. Written as DNA, the CDR3 is TGCGCCAGCAGCTTAGGATACTCTGGAAACACCATATATTTT.

The genes are TRBV19 and TRBJ1-2; 11 bases are shared with TRBD1. This CDR3 is 17 amino acids long. CDR1 LNHDA and CDR2 SQIVND come from the germline V gene (reference sequence). The V gene end was trimmed by 5 bases and the J gene end by 4 bases; junction bases not matched to a gene: 12. Here the CDR3 reads CASSPRTGGAAAYGYTF. The DNA for the CDR3 is TGTGCCAGTAGTCCTCGGACAGGGGGCGCAGCGGCCTATGGCTACACCTTC.

V is TRBV5-1 and J is TRBJ1-2; TRBD1 aligns across 8 bases. Germline V gene lookup returns CDR1 SGHRS and CDR2 YFSETQ. The CDR3 runs 13 residues. Trimming removed 4 bases from V and 8 bases from J; junction bases left unmatched: 7. CDR3 nucleotides: TGCGCCAGCAGCCCAAAGACAGGGGACGGCTACACCTTC. Its protein is CASSPKTGDGYTF. The variable domain in full, completed from reference TRBV5-1 and TRBJ1-2, reads KAGVTQTPRYLIKTRGQQVTLSCSPISGHRSVSWYQQTPGQGLQFLFEYFSETQRNKGNFPGRFSGRQFSNSRSEMNVSTLELGDSALYLCASSPKTGDGYTFGSGTRLTVV.

This clone was seen once. The chain uses TRBV18 and TRBJ2-3, with D perhaps given as TRBD1 or TRBD2 (5 bases each). The CDR3 spans 14 residues. CDR1 and CDR2 (germline): KGHSH, LQKENI. V was cut by 6 bases and J by 4 bases, with 14 bases left in between. The CDR3 reads CASSPAGGADTQYF. As DNA, the CDR3 is TGTGCCAGCTCCCCAGCTGGGGGTGCAGATACGCAGTATTTT. The entire variable domain, with the rest obtained from reference TRBV18 and TRBJ2-3, is as follows: NAGVMQNPRHLVRRRGQEARLRCSPMKGHSHVYWYRQLPEEGLKFMVYLQKENIIDESGMPKERFSAEFPKEGPSILRIQQVVRGDSAAYFCASSPAGGADTQYFGPGTRLTVL.

The chain couples TRBV27 to TRBJ2-3; D possibly corresponds to TRBD2 (6 bases). V lost 6 bases and J lost 3, with 16 bases in between. This CDR3 comprises 15 residues. The germline CDR1 and CDR2 sequences are MNHEY and SMNVEV (reference sequence). The CDR3 here is CASSRGTLETDTQYF. Here the CDR3 DNA reads TGTGCCAGCAGCCGGGGGACCCTGGAGACAGATACGCAGTATTTT.

The chain uses TRBV6-6 and TRBJ2-5; 7 bases match TRBD1. The germline CDR1 and CDR2 sequences are MNHNY and SVGAGI (reference sequence). The CDR3 loop spans 14 amino acids. V lost 6 bases to trimming and J lost 2 bases; unmatched junction nucleotides: 6. The CDR3: CASSRDSPQETQYF. CDR3 bases: TGTGCCAGCAGCAGGGACAGTCCTCAAGAGACCCAGTACTTC.

The V call is TRBV5-4, the J call TRBJ1-2; TRBD1 aligns across 8 bases. The CDR3 sequence is 12 residues long. Germline CDR1 reads SGHNT; CDR2 reads YYREEE (reference sequence). V was clipped by 5 bases and J by 11 bases; unmatched bases: 8. The CDR3 bases are TGTGCCAGCAGTGCCTGGGACAGGTTGTACACCTTC. Its translation is CASSAWDRLYTF.

The rearrangement joins TRBV5-1 to TRBJ2-7; no definite D call. The CDR3 extends over 11 amino acids. Germline-derived CDR1 and CDR2 are SGHRS and YFSETQ. V lost 4 bases and J 5 bases, leaving 7 bases between the germline ends. The CDR3 region has the DNA TGCGCCAGCAGCCTTATGGACGAGCAGTACTTC. This gives the protein CASSLMDEQYF.

The genes are TRBV7-9 and TRBJ2-1, with 9 bases matching TRBD1. There are 16 residues in the CDR3. Trimming cost V 5 bases and J 3 bases; bases outside gene matches: 8. The germline gives CDR1 SEHNR, CDR2 FQNEAQ (reference sequence). CDR3 nucleotides: TGTGCCAGCAGCCGTCTACAGGGGGCTGGCTACAATGAGCAGTTCTTC. It codes for CASSRLQGAGYNEQFF.

The chain joins TRBV5-4 to TRBJ1-3; no firm D call. V gave up 0 bases and J gave up 3 bases, with 1 base separating them. The germline gives CDR1 SGHNT, CDR2 YYREEE (reference sequence). The CDR3 is made up of 12 amino acids. In DNA form, the CDR3 reads TGTGCCAGCAGCTTGGATGGAAACACCATATATTTT. This sequence encodes CASSLDGNTIYF.

The chain carries TRBV5-1 and TRBJ1-1; 7 bases line up with TRBD1. Germline V gene data show CDR1 as SGHRS and CDR2 as YFSETQ. The trim removed 4 bases at V and 4 bases at J, leaving 4 bases unmatched. The CDR3 loop spans 13 amino acids. CDR3 residues: CASSATGVTEAFF. The CDR3 bases are TGCGCCAGCAGCGCAACAGGGGTCACTGAAGCTTTCTTT. Variable domain in full (rest from reference TRBV5-1 and TRBJ1-1): KAGVTQTPRYLIKTRGQQVTLSCSPISGHRSVSWYQQTPGQGLQFLFEYFSETQRNKGNFPGRFSGRQFSNSRSEMNVSTLELGDSALYLCASSATGVTEAFFGQGTRLTVV.

The chain employs TRBV7-8 and TRBJ2-5; D gene unclear. The V and J ends lost 3 bases and 2 bases respectively, with 7 bases between them. From germline, CDR1 is SGHVS and CDR2 FQNEAQ. This CDR3 spans 13 amino acids. The chain's CDR3 is CASSFDGQETQYF. CDR3 sequence (DNA): TGTGCCAGCAGCTTTGACGGTCAAGAGACCCAGTACTTC.

This clone was observed a handful of times. The V call is TRBV5-4, the J call TRBJ2-3; perhaps TRBD1 as D (5 bases). The germline V gene has CDR1 SGHNT and CDR2 YYREEE (reference sequence). This CDR3 spans 14 amino acids. V was trimmed by 0 bases and J by 0 bases, leaving 5 bases between them. The CDR3 spells CASSLDRSTDTQYF. The CDR3 DNA reads as TGTGCCAGCAGCTTGGACAGGAGCACAGATACGCAGTATTTT. Full variable domain (outside the CDR3, taken from reference TRBV5-4 and TRBJ2-3): ETGVTQSPTHLIKTRGQQVTLRCSSQSGHNTVSWYQQALGQGPQFIFQYYREEENGRGNFPPRFSGLQFPNYSSELNVNALELDDSALYLCASSLDRSTDTQYFGPGTRLTVL.

V and J are TRBV29-1 and TRBJ2-7; tentative D call: TRBD1 (6 bases). The CDR3 consists of 11 residues. V lost 4 bases to trimming and J lost 6 bases, with 10 bases between them. CDR1 and CDR2 (germline): SQVTM, ANQGSEA. This CDR3 reads CSVGGGLEQYF. CDR3 nucleotide sequence: TGCAGCGTTGGAGGGGGTCTCGAGCAGTACTTC.

The gene calls are TRBV9 and TRBJ2-7, with D perhaps matching TRBD2 (10 bases). Trimming took 4 bases from V and 3 from J, leaving 26 bases between them. Germline V gene data show CDR1 as SGDLS and CDR2 as YYNGEE. This CDR3 is 18 amino acids long. In DNA, the CDR3 is TGTGCCAGCAGCTCGGGGACAGGGCCTAGCGGGAGAAACTACGAGCAGTACTTC. The encoded protein is CASSSGTGPSGRNYEQYF.

Worth noting for this clone: Other DNA sequences within the sample encode an identical CDR3. The rearrangement joins TRBV20-1 to TRBJ1-2; D remains unclear. The CDR3 has 11 amino acids. The germline gives CDR1 DFQATT, CDR2 SNEGSKA (reference sequence). Trimming removed 3 bases at V and 8 bases at J, with 10 bases between. The CDR3 loop reads CSARDRRGYTF. For the CDR3, the DNA is TGCAGTGCTAGGGACCGGAGGGGCTACACCTTC.

The chain carries TRBV2 and TRBJ2-5; perhaps TRBD2 as D (6 bases). V gave up 2 bases and J gave up 5 bases, with 21 bases separating them. This CDR3 has 17 amino acids. CDR1 and CDR2 from the germline V gene are SNHLY and FYNNEI. CDR3 sequence reads: CASSELVLAGDAETQYF. CDR3 nucleotides: TGTGCCAGCAGTGAATTGGTACTAGCCGGTGATGCGGAGACCCAGTACTTC.

This chain uses TRBV10-3 with TRBJ2-1; possibly TRBD2 for D (7 bases). Germline-derived CDR1 and CDR2 are ENHRY and SYGVKD. The CDR3 loop spans 14 amino acids. Trimming left V 5 bases short and J 6 bases short, with 14 bases between. CDR3 DNA: TGTGCCATCAGTCCGGCGGGGGCCTTCAATGAGCAGTTCTTC. This gives the protein CAISPAGAFNEQFF.

The rearrangement uses TRBV10-2 and TRBJ2-1; 8 nucleotides match TRBD2. There are 14 residues in the CDR3. Per germline, CDR1 WSHSY and CDR2 SAAADI. V lost 6 bases and J lost 6; bases outside the gene matches: 7. CDR3 DNA: TGCGCCAGCAGGATAGCGGGACGGAGCAATGAGCAGTTCTTC. It yields the protein CASRIAGRSNEQFF.

The chain uses TRBV5-1 and TRBJ1-1; perhaps TRBD1 as D (6 bases). Trimming took 4 bases from V and 0 from J, leaving 13 bases between them. This CDR3 is built from 15 residues. Germline V gene data show CDR1 as SGHRS and CDR2 as YFSETQ. CDR3 amino acids: CASSPDRVVNTEAFF. DNA of the CDR3: TGCGCCAGCAGCCCGGACAGAGTAGTGAACACTGAAGCTTTCTTT.

CDR3 nucleotide sequence: TGTGCCAGCAGTGACTCGGGCACAGCGAACACCGGGGAGCTGTTTTTT. Translated: CASSDSGTANTGELFF. The chain couples TRBV6-4 to TRBJ2-2; D gene uncertain. V lost 0 bases and J 0 bases, leaving 8 bases between the germline ends. Germline lookup yields CDR1 MRHNA and CDR2 SNTAGT. The CDR3 consists of 16 residues.

V gene TRBV4-1 combines with J gene TRBJ2-7, with D possibly matching TRBD1 (6 bases). This CDR3 has 13 residues. Trimming took 8 bases from V and 2 from J, leaving 13 bases between them. Per germline, CDR1 MGHRA and CDR2 YSYEKL. This CDR3 reads CASRKQGAYEQYF. CDR3 nucleotide sequence: TGCGCCAGCCGGAAACAGGGAGCCTACGAGCAGTACTTC.

Here the CDR3 reads CASDPGEGRGATEAFF. The CDR3 DNA sequence: TGTGCCAGTGACCCCGGGGAGGGGAGAGGGGCCACTGAAGCTTTCTTT. V is TRBV6-4 and J is TRBJ1-1, with D possibly matching TRBD1 (5 bases). The V and J ends lost 9 bases and 4 bases respectively, with 24 bases between them. Germline loops: CDR1 MRHNA, CDR2 SNTAGT. The CDR3 covers 16 residues.

The chain links TRBV4-2 to TRBJ1-2, with a tentative D call TRBD1 (5 bases). The CDR3 has 13 amino acids. Trimming took off 3 bases at V and 4 bases at J, with 9 bases between the two ends. In germline, CDR1 is LGHNA, CDR2 YNFKEQ. The CDR3 nucleotides are TGTGCCAGCAGCCACGACAGTCGCTATGGCTACACCTTC. Residues: CASSHDSRYGYTF.

The chain joins TRBV7-2 to TRBJ2-1; D not certain. The CDR3 totals 14 residues. The V gene lost 1 base and the J gene lost 8 bases, with 12 bases spanning the gap. The V gene's germline CDR1 is SGHTA and CDR2 FQGNSA. The CDR3 sequence: CASSLGWERDEQFF. CDR3 DNA sequence: TGTGCCAGCAGCTTAGGCTGGGAAAGGGATGAGCAGTTCTTC. The full variable domain, rest sourced from reference TRBV7-2 and TRBJ2-1, is GAGVSQSPSNKVTEKGKDVELRCDPISGHTALYWYRQSLGQGLEFLIYFQGNSAPDKSGLPSDRFSAERTGGSVSTLTIQRTQQEDSAVYLCASSLGWERDEQFFGPGTRLTVL.

This rearrangement joins TRBV5-1 to TRBJ2-1; D is unresolved. The germline V and J ends were trimmed by 1 base and 7 bases, with 9 bases remaining between them. Germline CDR1 reads SGHRS; CDR2 reads YFSETQ. The CDR3 totals 13 residues. This CDR3 reads CASSLKLENEQFF. Written as DNA, the CDR3 is TGCGCCAGCAGCTTGAAACTTGAAAATGAGCAGTTCTTC. Supplemented by reference TRBV5-1 and TRBJ2-1, the full variable domain reads KAGVTQTPRYLIKTRGQQVTLSCSPISGHRSVSWYQQTPGQGLQFLFEYFSETQRNKGNFPGRFSGRQFSNSRSEMNVSTLELGDSALYLCASSLKLENEQFFGPGTRLTVL.

This clone occurred once. V is TRBV6-1 and J is TRBJ1-1; tentative D call: TRBD1 (5 bases). The CDR3 sequence is 14 residues long. The V gene lost 3 bases and the J gene lost 4 bases, with 12 bases spanning the gap. The germline V gene encodes CDR1 MNHNS and CDR2 SASEGT. For the CDR3, the DNA is TGTGCCAGCAGTGAGAGCTGGGGGACCACTGAAGCTTTCTTT. It translates to CASSESWGTTEAFF.

This sequence joins TRBV13 and TRBJ2-2, with 13 bases fitting TRBD2. CDR3 length equals 16 residues. V trimming: 5 bases; J trimming: 5 bases; junction bases outside the gene matches: 5. Germline V gene data show CDR1 as PRHDT and CDR2 as FYEKMQ (reference sequence). DNA for the CDR3: TGTGCCAGCAGCGCCACTAGCGGGGGGGCTACCGGGGAGCTGTTTTTT. Protein product: CASSATSGGATGELFF.

The chain uses TRBV7-9 and TRBJ1-1, with TRBD1 matching 7 bases. The V and J ends lost 5 bases and 0 bases, in that order; junction bases with no gene match: 3. This CDR3 has 14 amino acids. Germline assignment: CDR1 SEHNR and CDR2 FQNEAQ (reference sequence). Here the CDR3 DNA reads TGTGCCAGCAGCCAGGGACAGATGAACACTGAAGCTTTCTTT. Its protein product is CASSQGQMNTEAFF.

V gene TRBV5-4 combines with J gene TRBJ2-3; 8 nucleotides align to TRBD2. The germline gives CDR1 SGHNT, CDR2 YYREEE (reference sequence). This CDR3 spans 16 amino acids. Losses at the gene ends were 4 bases for V and 2 bases for J; bases not matched to a gene: 9. For the CDR3, the DNA is TGTGCCAGCAGCCCTGGTATTAGCGGGAACACAGATACGCAGTATTTT. It encodes CASSPGISGNTDTQYF.

Regarding this clone: At one end, the junction sequence differs from germline, possibly due to a read error. This chain uses TRBV2 with TRBJ1-1; D not certain. Per the germline V gene, CDR1 is SNHLY and CDR2 is FYNNEI. The CDR3 is made up of 13 amino acids. For the CDR3, the DNA is TGTGCCAGCCACCCCGATAAGAACGCTGAAGCTTTCTTT. This encodes CASHPDKNAEAFF.